This T cell receptor (beta chain) was captured by sequencing in a study of vaccination and CD4 T cells after COVID-19. Once obtained from cultured CD4+ T cells, the DNA was sequenced using the Oncomine TCR Beta short-read assay. Using its own MiXCR run on the PCR reads, TCRdb lists one record per CDR3 protein. The sample includes 20,000 or so distinct CDR3 sequences, roughly 50% of them seen just once. With regard to this clonotype: As yet, its antigen is unknown.

Treatment: approximately 9-day PBMC culture with coronavirus spike peptide pools or control peptides (ViraFEST assay). With peptide pools, ViraFEST first expanded antigen-specific T cells and afterwards sequenced their TCRs. The specimen sequenced was CD4+ T cells from blood, cultured in vitro. The sequence derives from a human donor who had recovered from COVID-19.

CDR3 DNA sequence: TGTGCCAGCAGCAAAGCGAGTAGGTACGAGCAGTACTTC. This sequence encodes CASSKASRYEQYF. The chain employs TRBV21-1 and TRBJ2-7. TRBV21-1 is given as a pseudogene. CDR3 length: 13 residues.